A single sample gave rise to the 8 T cell receptor beta chains below, sequenced in a study of T cell clonotyping in hematopoietic cell transplantation. Here immunoSEQ multiplex PCR was the method, and the copy in TCRdb shows in-frame clones only, minus some. Here the sample spans a few thousand clones, around 20% being singletons. The sequences come from peripheral blood mononuclear cells, collected 30 days after allogeneic stem cell transplant. Source of these receptors: a male patient in his forties or fifties who had an allogeneic stem cell transplant from a related donor, so the T cells may come from the graft donor. Some clones in this sample may be carry-over from other donors' samples.

This clone was seen more than once but under ten times. The CDR3: CASRGVDGYGYTF. DNA of the CDR3: TGCGCCAGCAGGGGGGTGGACGGCTATGGCTACACCTTC. The V call is TRBV10-1, the J call TRBJ1-2; tentative D call: TRBD1 (5 bases). The CDR3 totals 13 residues. Germline V CDR1 and CDR2: WNHNN, SYGVQD (reference sequence). Trimming left V 6 bases short and J 4 bases short, with 12 bases between.

CDR3: CASSAYNLNTEAFF. The CDR3 DNA reads TGTGCCAGCAGCGCCTACAACTTGAACACTGAAGCTTTCTTT. V is TRBV5-6 and J is TRBJ1-1; no definite D call. This CDR3 has 14 amino acids. V lost 4 bases to trimming and J lost 0 bases, with 10 bases between them. Germline V gene sequence: CDR1 SGHDT, CDR2 YYEEEE.

The chain couples TRBV27 to TRBJ2-5, with unresolved D. With the DNA end fitting TRBJ2-7 better, the J assignment may be wrong. CDR3 size: 12 residues. From germline, CDR1 is MNHEY and CDR2 SMNVEV (reference sequence). The CDR3 here is CASSVIGNEQYF. The CDR3 DNA is TGTGCCAGCTCAGTCATTGGTAACGAGCAGTACTTC.

This clone was observed a handful of times. The rearrangement links TRBV30 to TRBJ2-5; 8 bases align to TRBD2. The V and J ends lost 3 bases and 7 bases, in that order; junction bases with no gene match: 16. The CDR3 covers 16 residues. Germline V CDR1 and CDR2: GTSNPN, SVGIG (reference sequence). CDR3 in amino acids: CAWSRYSGALRGTQYF. The CDR3 DNA follows: TGTGCCTGGAGCCGTTATAGCGGGGCCCTCCGCGGGACCCAGTACTTC.

CDR3 in DNA: TGTGCCAGCAGTTACAACCCGGGTCAGCCCCAGCATTTT. This encodes CASSYNPGQPQHF. The chain employs TRBV6-5 and TRBJ1-5; no firm D call. V was cut by 2 bases and J by 6 bases, with 8 bases left in between. This CDR3 is built from 13 residues. Germline CDR1 is MNHEY and CDR2 is SVGAGI.

This clone has a handful of counts. The chain links TRBV7-2 to TRBJ1-5; perhaps TRBD1 as D (6 bases). Trimming shortened V by 2 bases and J by 3 bases, and 8 bases separated the two germline ends. The CDR3 loop spans 14 amino acids. Germline-derived CDR1 and CDR2 are SGHTA and FQGNSA. The CDR3 region is CASSLRGPNQPQHF. CDR3 in DNA: TGTGCCAGCAGCTTACGGGGGCCCAATCAGCCCCAGCATTTT.

The chain uses TRBV6-5 and TRBJ1-2, with D maybe TRBD1 (6 bases). CDR3 length: 14 residues. Germline V gives CDR1 MNHEY, CDR2 SVGAGI. The V and J ends lost 5 bases and 6 bases respectively, with 16 bases between them. Here the CDR3 reads CASSRQQGINGYTF. CDR3 nucleotide sequence: TGTGCCAGCAGTCGCCAACAGGGTATAAATGGCTACACCTTC.

In its sample, this clone was seen a few times. The gene calls are TRBV6-5 and TRBJ1-2; TRBD1 matches at 7 bases. V was clipped by 7 bases and J by 7 bases; unmatched bases: 9. This CDR3 is built from 13 residues. Germline V lookup: CDR1 MNHEY, CDR2 SVGAGI. CDR3 amino acids: CASTQSGGRGYTF. As DNA, the CDR3 is TGTGCCAGCACTCAATCAGGGGGACGTGGCTACACCTTC.